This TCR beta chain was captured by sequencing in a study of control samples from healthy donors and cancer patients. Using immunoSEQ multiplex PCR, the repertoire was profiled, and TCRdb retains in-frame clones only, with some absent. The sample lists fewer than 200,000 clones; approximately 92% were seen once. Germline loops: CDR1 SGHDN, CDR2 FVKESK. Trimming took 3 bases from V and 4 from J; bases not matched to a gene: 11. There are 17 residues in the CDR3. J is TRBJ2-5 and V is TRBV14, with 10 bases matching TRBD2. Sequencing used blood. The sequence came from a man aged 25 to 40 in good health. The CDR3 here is CASSHPGGLAGVETQYF. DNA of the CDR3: TGTGCCAGCAGCCACCCTGGAGGTCTAGCGGGAGTAGAGACCCAGTACTTC.